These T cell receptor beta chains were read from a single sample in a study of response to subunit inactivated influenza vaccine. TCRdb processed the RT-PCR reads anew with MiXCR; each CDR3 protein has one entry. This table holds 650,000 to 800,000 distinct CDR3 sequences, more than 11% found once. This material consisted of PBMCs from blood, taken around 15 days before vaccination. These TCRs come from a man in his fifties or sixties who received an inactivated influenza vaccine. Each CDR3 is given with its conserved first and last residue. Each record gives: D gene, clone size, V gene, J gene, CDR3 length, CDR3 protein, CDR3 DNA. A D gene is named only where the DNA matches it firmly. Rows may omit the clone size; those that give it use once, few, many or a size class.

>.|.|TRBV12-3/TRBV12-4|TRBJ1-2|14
CASSSQTEVYGYTF
TGTGCCAGCAGTTCCCAGACGGAGGTTTATGGCTACACCTTC
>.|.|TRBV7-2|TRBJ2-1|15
CASSSTSFPLNEQFF
TGTGCCAGCAGCTCTACTAGTTTCCCCCTTAATGAGCAGTTCTTC
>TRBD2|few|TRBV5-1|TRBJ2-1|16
CASSLRLAGEGDEQFF
TGCGCCAGCAGCTTAAGACTAGCGGGAGAGGGCGATGAGCAGTTCTTC
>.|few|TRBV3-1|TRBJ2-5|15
CASRAQGSRGETQYF
TGTGCCAGCAGAGCACAGGGTTCGAGGGGGGAGACCCAGTACTTC
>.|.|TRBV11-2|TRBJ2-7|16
CASSTTRDLLNYEQYF
TGTGCCAGCAGTACAACCAGGGACTTGCTTAACTACGAGCAGTACTTC
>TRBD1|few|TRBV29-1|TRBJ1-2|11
CSVQGADGYTF
TGCAGCGTCCAGGGGGCAGATGGCTACACCTTC
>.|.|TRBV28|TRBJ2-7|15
CASSRLSDLHYEQYF
TGTGCCAGCAGCAGACTTTCGGACCTCCACTACGAGCAGTACTTC
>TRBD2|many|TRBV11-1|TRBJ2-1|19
CASSGVGLAGYYLNNEQFF
TGTGCCAGCAGCGGAGTGGGACTAGCGGGATACTATCTCAACAATGAGCAGTTCTTC
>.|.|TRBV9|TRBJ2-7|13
CASSPHNPLEQYF
TGTGCCAGCAGCCCCCACAACCCTCTGGAGCAGTACTTC
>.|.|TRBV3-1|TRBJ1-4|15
CASSSGTSIMEKLFF
TGTGCCAGCAGTTCCGGGACCTCCATTATGGAAAAACTGTTTTTT
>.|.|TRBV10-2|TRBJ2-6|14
CASSDGSGANVLTF
TGCGCCAGCAGTGACGGATCTGGGGCCAACGTCCTGACTTTC
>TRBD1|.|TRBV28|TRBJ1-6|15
CASSPSGQLNSPLHF
TGTGCCAGCAGCCCCTCGGGACAGTTAAATTCACCCCTCCACTTT
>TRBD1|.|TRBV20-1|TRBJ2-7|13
CSANQGVAYEQYF
TGCAGTGCTAATCAGGGGGTGGCCTACGAGCAGTACTTC
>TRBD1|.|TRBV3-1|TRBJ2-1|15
CASSQKGQGLNEQFF
TGTGCCAGCAGCCAAAAGGGACAGGGGTTAAATGAGCAGTTCTTC
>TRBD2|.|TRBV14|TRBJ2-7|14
CASSQVGGGSKQYF
TGTGCCAGCAGCCAAGTCGGGGGGGGGTCGAAGCAGTACTTC
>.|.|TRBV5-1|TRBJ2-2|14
CASSLVLVAGELFF
TGCGCCAGCAGCTTGGTATTGGTGGCCGGGGAGCTGTTTTTT
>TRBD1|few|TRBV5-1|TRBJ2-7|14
CASSGYRGPYEQYF
TGCGCCAGCAGCGGATACAGGGGGCCCTACGAGCAGTACTTC
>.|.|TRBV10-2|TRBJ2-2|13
CASSARATGELFF
TGCGCCAGCAGTGCAAGGGCAACCGGGGAGCTGTTTTTT
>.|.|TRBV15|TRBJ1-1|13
CATTYRVATEAFF
TGTGCCACCACCTACAGGGTGGCCACTGAAGCTTTCTTT
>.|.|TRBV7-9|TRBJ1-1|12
CASSFGRGPAFF
TGTGCCAGCAGCTTCGGCAGGGGACCGGCTTTCTTT
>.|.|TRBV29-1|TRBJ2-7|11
CSAYSPYEQYF
TGCAGCGCATACAGTCCTTACGAGCAGTACTTC
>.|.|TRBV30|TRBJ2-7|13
CAWEAGSSYEQYF
TGTGCCTGGGAAGCGGGTAGCTCCTACGAGCAGTACTTC
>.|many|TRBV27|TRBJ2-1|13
CASSERAFNEQFF
TGTGCCAGCAGTGAGCGGGCGTTCAATGAGCAGTTCTTC
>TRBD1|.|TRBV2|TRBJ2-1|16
CASTRLGQNLYNEQFF
TGTGCCAGCACCCGCCTGGGACAGAACTTATACAATGAGCAGTTCTTC
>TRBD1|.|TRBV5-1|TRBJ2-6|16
CASSYGTASGANVLTF
TGCGCCAGCAGCTATGGGACAGCCTCTGGGGCCAACGTCCTGACTTTC
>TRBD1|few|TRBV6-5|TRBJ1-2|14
CASSSRGQGHGYTF
TGTGCCAGCAGTTCTCGCGGACAGGGGCACGGCTACACCTTC
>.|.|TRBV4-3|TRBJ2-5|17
CASSQDRLGGFTETQYF
TGCGCCAGCAGCCAAGATCGGTTAGGCGGATTTACGGAGACCCAGTACTTC
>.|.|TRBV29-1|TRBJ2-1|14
CSVAVGGSYNEQFF
TGCAGCGTTGCGGTAGGTGGTTCGTACAATGAGCAGTTCTTC
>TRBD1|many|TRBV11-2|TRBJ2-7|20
CASSSQHRGRWARIGYEQYF
TGTGCCAGCAGCTCCCAACACAGGGGGCGGTGGGCTAGAATTGGCTACGAGCAGTACTTC
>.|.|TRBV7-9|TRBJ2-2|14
CASSLVPLTGELFF
TGTGCCAGCAGCTTAGTTCCACTCACCGGGGAGCTGTTTTTT
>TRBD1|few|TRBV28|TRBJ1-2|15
CASSPPGQGHYGYTF
TGTGCCAGCAGCCCGCCGGGACAGGGTCACTATGGCTACACCTTC
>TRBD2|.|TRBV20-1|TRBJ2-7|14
CSARRLAGGYEQYF
TGCAGTGCTAGAAGACTAGCGGGGGGCTACGAGCAGTACTTC
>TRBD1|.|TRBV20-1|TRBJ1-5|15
CSASLGITGGQPQHF
TGCAGTGCTAGCCTAGGAATCACAGGGGGCCAGCCCCAGCATTTT
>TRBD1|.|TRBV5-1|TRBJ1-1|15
CASSAGTGPNTEAFF
TGCGCCAGCAGCGCCGGGACAGGGCCGAACACTGAAGCTTTCTTT
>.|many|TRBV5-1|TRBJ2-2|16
CASSLRSSPNTGELFF
TGCGCCAGCAGCTTGAGGAGCAGCCCTAACACCGGGGAGCTGTTTTTT
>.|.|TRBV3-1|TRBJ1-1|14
CASSQLGVNTEAFF
TGTGCCAGCAGCCAGCTCGGGGTGAACACTGAAGCTTTCTTT
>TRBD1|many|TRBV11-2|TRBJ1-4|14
CASSPTGANEKLFF
TGTGCCAGCAGCCCGACAGGGGCCAATGAAAAACTGTTTTTT
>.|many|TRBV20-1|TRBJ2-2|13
CSAGPPDTGELFF
TGCAGTGCGGGACCCCCGGACACCGGGGAGCTGTTTTTT
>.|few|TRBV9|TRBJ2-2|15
CASSVAQGGAGELFF
TGTGCCAGCAGCGTAGCGCAGGGAGGCGCCGGGGAGCTGTTTTTT
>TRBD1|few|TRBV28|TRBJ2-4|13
CASTWTGGNIQYF
TGTGCCAGCACCTGGACAGGGGGGAACATTCAGTACTTC
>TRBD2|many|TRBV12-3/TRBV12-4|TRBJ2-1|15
CASSTPGTSDNEQFF
TGTGCCAGCAGTACCCCCGGGACTAGCGACAATGAGCAGTTCTTC
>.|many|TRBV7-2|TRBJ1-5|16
CASSSGTPYSNQPQHF
TGTGCCAGCAGCTCCGGGACTCCATATAGCAATCAGCCCCAGCATTTT
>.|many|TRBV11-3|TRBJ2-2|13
CASSSFTGGELFF
TGTGCCAGCAGCTCCTTTACAGGGGGGGAGCTGTTTTTT
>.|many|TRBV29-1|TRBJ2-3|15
CSGAAGRELTDTQYF
TGCAGCGGGGCGGCGGGTAGGGAGCTCACAGATACGCAGTATTTT
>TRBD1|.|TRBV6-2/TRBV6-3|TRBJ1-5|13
CASSWGQNQPQHF
TGTGCCAGCAGTTGGGGACAGAATCAGCCCCAGCATTTT
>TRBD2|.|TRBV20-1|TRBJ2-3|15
CSATEKAGRVDTQYF
TGCAGTGCTACCGAGAAGGCGGGGAGGGTAGATACGCAGTATTTT
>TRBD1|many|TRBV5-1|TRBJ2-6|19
CASSLDAGGVFSGANVLTF
TGCGCCAGCAGCTTGGATGCAGGGGGTGTGTTCTCTGGGGCCAACGTCCTGACTTTC
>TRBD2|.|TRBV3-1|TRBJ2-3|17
CASSQRPTGGSTDTQYF
TGTGCCAGCAGCCAGCGACCGACCGGGGGGAGCACAGATACGCAGTATTTT
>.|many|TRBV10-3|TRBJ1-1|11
CAIRENTEAFF
TGTGCCATCAGGGAGAACACTGAAGCTTTCTTT
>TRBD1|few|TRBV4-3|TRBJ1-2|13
CASSRSTGRGYTF
TGCGCCAGCAGCCGATCGACAGGGAGAGGCTACACCTTC
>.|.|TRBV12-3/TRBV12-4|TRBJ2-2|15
CASSLMGTISGELFF
TGTGCCAGCAGTTTAATGGGTACGATCTCCGGGGAGCTGTTTTTT
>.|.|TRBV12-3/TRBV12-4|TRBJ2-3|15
CASRAKRGGTDTQYF
TGTGCCAGCAGAGCCAAAAGGGGGGGAACAGATACGCAGTATTTT
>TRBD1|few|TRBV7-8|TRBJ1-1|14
CASSPRDSHTEAFF
TGTGCCAGCAGCCCTCGGGACAGTCACACTGAAGCTTTCTTT
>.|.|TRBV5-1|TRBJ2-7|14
CASRGLDRSYEQYF
TGCGCCAGCCGGGGCCTGGACAGATCGTACGAGCAGTACTTC
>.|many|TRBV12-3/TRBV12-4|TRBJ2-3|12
CASTYSPDTQYF
TGTGCCAGCACCTATTCTCCAGATACGCAGTATTTT
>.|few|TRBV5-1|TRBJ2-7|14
CASSSHGAYYEQYF
TGCGCCAGCAGCTCCCACGGGGCATACTACGAGCAGTACTTC
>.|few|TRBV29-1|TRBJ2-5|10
CSTTLETQYF
TGCAGCACCACTCTAGAGACCCAGTACTTC
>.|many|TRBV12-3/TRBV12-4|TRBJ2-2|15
CASSSGGVHTGELFF
TGTGCCAGCAGTTCCGGCGGGGTCCACACCGGGGAGCTGTTTTTT
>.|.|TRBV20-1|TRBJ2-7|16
CCARDPAYRVPYEQYF
TGCTGTGCTAGAGATCCCGCCTACAGGGTTCCCTACGAGCAGTACTTC
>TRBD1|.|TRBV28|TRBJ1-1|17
CASSLKGLGQMNTEAFF
TGTGCCAGCAGTTTAAAAGGGTTGGGACAGATGAACACTGAAGCTTTCTTT